A single sample is the source of the 12 T cell receptor beta chains below, sequenced in a study of T-cell memory formation after mild COVID-19. MiXCR was run by TCRdb on the 5' RACE reads, yielding one entry per CDR3 protein. The sample has about 270,000 distinct CDR3 sequences, 16% seen once; the top ten hold more than 20%. The sequenced material came from PBMCs or a T cell subset sorted from them (not recorded which). All receptors come from a young man who had mild COVID-19 (a few samples of this study predate the infection). Cell type and time point are not known.

This clonotype came up a few times. Here the CDR3 DNA reads TGCGCCATCACAGGGTCCGCGACCCAGTACTTC. It codes for CAITGSATQYF. V and J are TRBV5-1 and TRBJ2-5, with D possibly matching TRBD1 (6 bases). CDR3 length equals 11 residues. Germline lookup yields CDR1 SGHRS and CDR2 YFSETQ. V was clipped by 9 bases and J by 7 bases, with 13 bases between them.

The table lists this clonotype with a few counts. The chain employs TRBV19 and TRBJ1-5; 9 bases match TRBD1. V was clipped by 4 bases and J by 5 bases; unmatched bases: 3. Germline CDR1 is LNHDA and CDR2 is SQIVND (reference sequence). This CDR3 spans 14 amino acids. The CDR3 is CASSTQGAYQPQHF. The CDR3 region has the DNA TGTGCCAGTAGTACACAGGGGGCCTATCAGCCCCAGCATTTT. Full variable domain (outside the CDR3, taken from reference TRBV19 and TRBJ1-5): DGGITQSPKYLFRKEGQNVTLSCEQNLNHDAMYWYRQDPGQGLRLIYYSQIVNDFQKGDIAEGYSVSREKKESFPLTVTSAQKNPTAFYLCASSTQGAYQPQHFGDGTRLSIL.

The J gene is TRBJ2-3, the V gene TRBV5-6; D might be TRBD1 (6 bases). Germline assignment: CDR1 SGHDT and CDR2 YYEEEE. V was trimmed by 0 bases and J by 3 bases, leaving 17 bases between them. The CDR3 is made up of 17 amino acids. CDR3 amino acids: CASSLGPGTPRTDTQYF. DNA for the CDR3: TGTGCCAGCAGCTTGGGCCCCGGGACACCGAGGACAGATACGCAGTATTTT. The full variable domain, in which reference TRBV5-6 and TRBJ2-3 provide the parts outside the CDR3, is DAGVTQSPTHLIKTRGQQVTLRCSPKSGHDTVSWYQQALGQGPQFIFQYYEEEERQRGNFPDRFSGHQFPNYSSELNVNALLLGDSALYLCASSLGPGTPRTDTQYFGPGTRLTVL.

The J gene is TRBJ1-5, the V gene TRBV7-9, with 7 bases fitting TRBD1. The CDR3 consists of 14 residues. Germline loops: CDR1 SEHNR, CDR2 FQNEAQ (reference sequence). V gave up 6 bases and J gave up 7 bases; unmatched junction bases: 9. The CDR3 nucleotides read TGTGCCAGCAGTCCAGAGGGGGCTAGCCAGCCCCAGCATTTT. Its translation is CASSPEGASQPQHF.

At least ten counts were recorded for this clonotype. The rearrangement joins TRBV7-2 to TRBJ1-2; possible D gene TRBD1, 6 bases. This CDR3 has 19 amino acids. Trimming removed 1 base at V and 1 base at J, with 22 bases between. Germline assignment: CDR1 SGHTA and CDR2 FQGNSA. CDR3 loop: CASSLVFKKVTGLNYGYTF. CDR3 DNA sequence: TGTGCCAGCAGCTTAGTGTTTAAGAAGGTGACAGGTCTTAACTATGGCTACACCTTC.

The chain uses TRBV15 and TRBJ1-3; D gene uncertain. This CDR3 contains 17 residues. Trimming pared 0 bases from V and 0 bases from J, leaving 12 bases between. Germline V CDR1 and CDR2: LNHNV, YYDKDF (reference sequence). The chain's CDR3 is CATSRDRELHSGNTIYF. CDR3 DNA: TGTGCCACCAGCAGAGATCGGGAGCTCCACTCTGGAAACACCATATATTTT.

The chain carries TRBV4-1 and TRBJ2-3; 12 bases fit TRBD2. The V gene end was trimmed by 3 bases and the J gene end by 1 base; junction bases not matched to a gene: 2. CDR1 and CDR2 (germline): MGHRA, YSYEKL. The CDR3 covers 16 residues. This chain's CDR3 is CASSHGLAGRTDTQYF. The CDR3 DNA sequence: TGCGCCAGCAGCCATGGACTAGCGGGGCGCACAGATACGCAGTATTTT.

In this sample, this clonotype turned up a few times. The chain is built from TRBV5-6 and TRBJ1-2; D might be TRBD1 (6 bases). CDR3 length: 12 amino acids. The V end was cut by 4 bases, the J end by 5 bases, with 9 bases between. Germline V CDR1 and CDR2: SGHDT, YYEEEE. Written as DNA, the CDR3 is TGTGCCAGCAGCGAAGGACAGTATGGCTACACCTTC. Its protein is CASSEGQYGYTF. Filled out from reference TRBV5-6 and TRBJ1-2, the complete variable domain reads DAGVTQSPTHLIKTRGQQVTLRCSPKSGHDTVSWYQQALGQGPQFIFQYYEEEERQRGNFPDRFSGHQFPNYSSELNVNALLLGDSALYLCASSEGQYGYTFGSGTRLTVV.

This clonotype was seen many times. This chain links TRBV4-2 with TRBJ1-4; no firm D call. CDR1 LGHNA and CDR2 YNFKEQ come from the germline V gene. The CDR3 has 16 amino acids. The germline V and J ends were trimmed by 0 bases and 0 bases, with 8 bases remaining between them. The CDR3 here is CASSQDFQATNEKLFF. CDR3 coding DNA: TGTGCCAGCAGCCAAGATTTTCAAGCAACTAATGAAAAACTGTTTTTT.

The rearrangement joins TRBV5-1 to TRBJ2-1, with D perhaps matching TRBD2 (5 bases). The CDR3 runs 17 residues. Germline lookup yields CDR1 SGHRS and CDR2 YFSETQ. V gave up 3 bases and J gave up 5 bases, with 21 bases separating them. The DNA for the CDR3 is TGCGCCAGCAGCTCAGGCAAGTCAAGCGGACTGGACAATGAGCAGTTCTTC. The encoded protein is CASSSGKSSGLDNEQFF. The complete variable domain, with remaining parts taken from reference TRBV5-1 and TRBJ2-1, reads KAGVTQTPRYLIKTRGQQVTLSCSPISGHRSVSWYQQTPGQGLQFLFEYFSETQRNKGNFPGRFSGRQFSNSRSEMNVSTLELGDSALYLCASSSGKSSGLDNEQFFGPGTRLTVL.

This clonotype was counted only a few times. The rearrangement joins TRBV5-1 to TRBJ2-1, with 9 bases matching TRBD1. J lost 6 bases, V lost 4 bases, and 8 bases had no gene match. This CDR3 region has 15 residues. Looked up from germline, CDR1 is SGHRS and CDR2 is YFSETQ. CDR3 in DNA: TGCGCCAGCAGCGGCGGGACAGGGTTCGGCAATGAGCAGTTCTTC. Its translation is CASSGGTGFGNEQFF.

This clonotype came up a few times. The J gene is TRBJ2-5, the V gene TRBV12-3 or TRBV12-4, with 7 bases lining up with TRBD1. CDR3 length: 15 residues. V shed 0 bases and J 0 bases; nucleotides not matched to a gene: 1. The CDR3 nucleotides read TGTGCCAGCAGTTTAGCACAGGGGAACCAAGAGACCCAGTACTTC. It yields the protein CASSLAQGNQETQYF.